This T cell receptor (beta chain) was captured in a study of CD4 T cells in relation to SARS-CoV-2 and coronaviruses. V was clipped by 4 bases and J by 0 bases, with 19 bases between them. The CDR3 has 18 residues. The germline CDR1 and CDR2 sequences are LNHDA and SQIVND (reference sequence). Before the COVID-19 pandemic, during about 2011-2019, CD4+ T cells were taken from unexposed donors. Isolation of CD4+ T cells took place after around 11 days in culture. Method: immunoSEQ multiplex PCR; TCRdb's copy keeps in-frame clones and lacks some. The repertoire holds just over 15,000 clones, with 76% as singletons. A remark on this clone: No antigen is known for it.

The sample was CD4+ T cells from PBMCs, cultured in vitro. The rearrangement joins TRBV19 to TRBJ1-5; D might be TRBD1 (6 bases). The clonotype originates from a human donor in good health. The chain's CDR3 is CASSNPPRQATSNQPQHF. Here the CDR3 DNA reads TGTGCCAGTAGTAACCCACCTCGACAGGCTACTAGCAATCAGCCCCAGCATTTT.